The rows below give T cell receptor beta chains drawn from one sample of a study of liver allograft versus peripheral blood T cells. TCRdb ran MiXCR on the reads and lists one entry per CDR3 protein. The data contain over 2,500 distinct CDR3 sequences, about a sixth of them seen just once; the ten biggest clones take up roughly 20%. These receptors were collected from a human patient who had a liver transplant. Some T cells may be transferred from the graft donor. CDR3s include the opening cysteine and the closing phenylalanine or tryptophan. D genes are given only for firm matches. Clone size, where shown, is once, few, many, or a class for clones that have expanded.

v_call,d_call,clone_size,j_call,cdr3_aa,cdr3_nt
TRBV10-3,TRBD1,medium-sized,TRBJ1-1,CAISERTGGLDTEAFF,TGTGCCATCAGTGAGAGGACAGGGGGGTTGGACACTGAAGCTTTCTTT
TRBV20-1,TRBD2,-,TRBJ2-7,CSARDLPGLAGKNYEQYF,TGCAGTGCAAGAGACCTGCCGGGACTAGCGGGAAAAAACTACGAGCAGTACTTC
TRBV12-5,-,-,TRBJ2-7,CASGGGTAPYEQYF,TGTGCTAGTGGTGGAGGGACAGCCCCATACGAGCAGTACTTC
TRBV11-2,TRBD1,many,TRBJ1-4,CASSLGLRTGGEKLFF,TGTGCCAGCAGCTTAGGCCTCCGGACAGGGGGTGAAAAACTGTTTTTT
TRBV5-5,-,-,TRBJ1-1,CASSPGTNTEAFF,TGTGCCAGCAGTCCGGGGACGAACACTGAAGCTTTCTTT
TRBV20-1,-,-,TRBJ2-7,CSARDLRRTTNEQYF,TGCAGTGCTAGAGATCTTCGCAGAACCACCAACGAGCAGTACTTC
TRBV27,TRBD2,medium-sized,TRBJ2-3,CASSPGTSGRTDTQYF,TGTGCCAGCAGTCCCGGGACTAGCGGGAGAACAGATACGCAGTATTTT
TRBV5-5,-,few,TRBJ1-5,CASSLDRYNQPQHF,TGTGCCAGCAGCTTGGACAGGTACAATCAGCCCCAGCATTTT
TRBV24-1,-,large,TRBJ2-2,CATSAPTGELFF,TGTGCCACCAGTGCGCCTACCGGGGAGCTGTTTTTT
TRBV20-1,-,-,TRBJ2-7,CSARGAVWYEQYF,TGCAGTGCTAGAGGGGCAGTTTGGTACGAGCAGTACTTC
TRBV19,-,medium-sized,TRBJ2-1,CASRPGTSYNEQFF,TGTGCCAGTAGGCCCGGGACCTCCTACAATGAGCAGTTCTTC
TRBV5-4,TRBD2,-,TRBJ2-1,CASSHQREETQFF,TGTGCCAGCAGCCATCAGCGGGAAGAGACCCAGTTCTTC
TRBV5-1,TRBD1,-,TRBJ2-2,CASRGTGGTRAGELFF,TGCGCCAGCCGCGGGACAGGGGGCACCCGGGCCGGGGAGCTGTTTTTT
TRBV6-1,TRBD1,medium-sized,TRBJ2-7,CASEPGQEAYEQYF,TGTGCCAGCGAACCGGGACAGGAAGCCTACGAGCAGTACTTC
TRBV6-5,-,medium-sized,TRBJ1-1,CASSYSSPRVNTEAFF,TGTGCCAGCAGTTACTCGTCCCCCAGGGTGAACACTGAAGCTTTCTTT
TRBV29-1,-,medium-sized,TRBJ2-5,CSVEAFQETQYF,TGCAGCGTTGAGGCGTTCCAAGAGACCCAGTACTTC
TRBV27,TRBD1,-,TRBJ2-1,CASSQKVGSGGNEQFF,TGTGCCAGCAGCCAAAAGGTCGGATCAGGGGGCAATGAGCAGTTCTTC
TRBV27,-,medium-sized,TRBJ2-7,CASSSLSAYEQYF,TGTGCCAGCAGTTCCCTTTCAGCCTACGAGCAGTACTTC
TRBV30,TRBD2,few,TRBJ2-7,CAWSVPGGGRAHEQYF,TGTGCCTGGAGTGTACCCGGGGGCGGGAGGGCCCACGAGCAGTACTTC
TRBV6-1,-,many,TRBJ2-3,CASSELGSSSTDTQYF,TGTGCCAGCAGTGAGCTGGGATCCTCTAGCACAGATACGCAGTATTTT
TRBV3-1,-,few,TRBJ1-2,CASSQDLFRINYGYTF,TGTGCCAGCAGCCAAGATCTTTTCAGGATAAACTATGGCTACACCTTC
TRBV5-6,-,medium-sized,TRBJ1-2,CASSLHSGAQGYTF,TGTGCCAGCAGCCTCCACAGCGGGGCTCAGGGCTACACCTTC
TRBV6-5,-,medium-sized,TRBJ2-6,CASSRFAGYSGANVLTF,TGTGCCAGCAGTCGCTTCGCAGGGTACTCTGGGGCCAACGTCCTGACTTTC
TRBV13,TRBD2,medium-sized,TRBJ2-7,CASSPSGAGEQYF,TGTGCCAGCAGCCCCAGCGGGGCTGGCGAGCAGTACTTC
TRBV19,-,medium-sized,TRBJ2-7,CASSDSYEQYF,TGTGCCAGTAGTGACTCCTACGAGCAGTACTTC
TRBV10-2,-,few,TRBJ1-6,CASSEPRPLNSPLHF,TGCGCCAGCAGTGAGCCCCGGCCGCTCAATTCACCCCTCCACTTT
TRBV6-2/TRBV6-3,TRBD1,-,TRBJ2-7,CASSYSSTLRDRGFSSYEQYF,TGTGCCAGCAGTTACTCATCGACCCTCAGGGACAGGGGGTTTAGCTCCTACGAGCAGTACTTC
TRBV18,-,medium-sized,TRBJ1-6,CASSPGRLGNSPLHF,TGTGCCAGCTCACCGGGCAGGCTGGGAAATTCACCCCTCCACTTT
TRBV29-1,-,medium-sized,TRBJ1-2,CSVESTYGYGYTF,TGCAGCGTTGAGTCAACCTACGGCTATGGCTACACCTTC
TRBV6-2/TRBV6-3,-,medium-sized,TRBJ1-1,CASSFGFGATEAFF,TGTGCCAGCAGTTTTGGTTTCGGGGCCACTGAAGCTTTCTTT
TRBV19,-,medium-sized,TRBJ1-5,CASRPGLGDQPQHF,TGTGCCAGTAGACCAGGGTTGGGCGATCAGCCCCAGCATTTT
TRBV24-1,TRBD2,once,TRBJ2-1,CATSDPTSATYNEQFF,TGTGCCACCAGTGACCCGACTAGCGCGACCTACAATGAGCAGTTCTTC
TRBV9,-,medium-sized,TRBJ2-2,CASSFRGDWELFF,TGTGCCAGCAGCTTCAGAGGCGATTGGGAGCTGTTTTTT
TRBV20-1,-,-,TRBJ2-1,CSSPVPPYNEQFF,TGCAGTTCGCCGGTGCCCCCGTACAATGAGCAGTTCTTC
TRBV6-1,-,few,TRBJ2-7,CASSVGYEQYF,TGTGCCAGCAGTGTAGGCTACGAGCAGTACTTC
TRBV9,-,medium-sized,TRBJ2-1,CASSPQGRDNEQFF,TGTGCCAGCAGCCCCCAGGGGCGGGACAATGAGCAGTTCTTC
TRBV19,TRBD1,medium-sized,TRBJ1-1,CATETGAEAFF,TGTGCCACCGAGACAGGGGCTGAAGCTTTCTTT
TRBV5-4,-,-,TRBJ2-7,CASSLAKMGEQYF,TGTGCCAGCAGCTTGGCCAAAATGGGCGAGCAGTACTTC
TRBV20-1,-,-,TRBJ2-7,CSANSRGKNEQYF,TGCAGTGCTAATTCAAGGGGGAAGAACGAGCAGTACTTC
TRBV6-5,-,medium-sized,TRBJ1-1,CASRYRLEAFF,TGTGCCAGCAGATACAGGTTAGAAGCTTTCTTT
TRBV28,TRBD1,medium-sized,TRBJ1-2,CASREIRTGKYYGYTF,TGTGCCAGCCGAGAGATACGGACAGGGAAATACTATGGCTACACCTTC
TRBV15,TRBD1,-,TRBJ1-2,CATSSGRDRGDGYTF,TGTGCCACCAGCAGCGGACGGGACAGGGGTGACGGCTACACCTTC